This TCR beta chain was profiled in a study of coeliac disease. Study conclusions and caveats: Control samples showed higher TRB and TRG clonality than intraepithelial and lamina propria samples in active celiac disease. Largely private TRB repertoires meant most sequences were sample-unique. Cross-contamination between intraepithelial and lamina propria cells was possible.

In this sample, this clone turned up a few times. Its antigen remains unknown. CDR1 and CDR2 (germline): SGHAT, FQNNGV. The CDR3 totals 15 residues. V was clipped by 0 bases and J by 0 bases, with 6 bases between them. Some clones are missing from TCRdb's copy, which holds only in-frame ones; the method was immunoSEQ multiplex PCR. The sample records 3,000 to 4,000 clones, over 60% being singletons. One frozen roughly 510,000-cell aliquot per fraction was sequenced. This sequence joins TRBV11-2 and TRBJ2-1, with D possibly being TRBD2 (5 bases). Sequenced: lymphocytes from the gut lamina propria. This clonotype originated in an elderly man without celiac disease. This CDR3 reads CASSLEGSSYNEQFF. In nucleotides, the CDR3 is TGTGCCAGCAGCTTAGAAGGGAGCTCCTACAATGAGCAGTTCTTC. Full variable domain (remainder filled in from reference TRBV11-2 and TRBJ2-1): EAGVAQSPRYKIIEKRQSVAFWCNPISGHATLYWYQQILGQGPKLLIQFQNNGVVDDSQLPKDRFSAERLKGVDSTLKIQPAKLEDSAVYLCASSLEGSSYNEQFFGPGTRLTVL.